The 31 T cell receptor beta chains reported below all come from one sample, sequenced in a study of blood T cell repertoires in COVID-19. Only in-frame clones appear in the TCRdb table, and some are missing; sequencing was by immunoSEQ multiplex PCR. The profile shows some 300,000 clones, roughly 89% of them singletons. What was sequenced was PBMCs or T cells enriched from blood (not recorded which). The receptors come from a woman aged 35 to 49 who had recovered from COVID-19.

This chain connects TRBV30 to TRBJ2-3, with a possible D match to TRBD2 (6 bases). The CDR3 consists of 16 residues. In germline, CDR1 is GTSNPN, CDR2 SVGIG (reference sequence). With 5 bases removed from V and 5 bases from J, the gap between germline ends came to 23 bases. The CDR3 nucleotides are TGTGCCTGGCGACCCGGGACTCCCTTAATGAGAGATACGCAGTATTTT. Translating gives CAWRPGTPLMRDTQYF.

This chain connects TRBV5-1 to TRBJ2-7; no clear D gene. V was pared by 4 bases and J by 0 bases, with 5 bases between. CDR1 SGHRS and CDR2 YFSETQ come from the germline V gene. CDR3 length: 12 amino acids. The CDR3 DNA follows: TGCGCCAGCAGCATCAGCTCCTACGAGCAGTACTTC. It codes for CASSISSYEQYF.

A single count supports this clone. V is TRBV6-5 and J is TRBJ1-4, with 10 bases matching TRBD1. This CDR3 spans 15 amino acids. Germline V gene lookup returns CDR1 MNHEY and CDR2 SVGAGI. V gave up 0 bases and J gave up 8 bases; unmatched junction bases: 3. In DNA form, the CDR3 reads TGTGCCAGCAGTTACTCGGGGACAGGGGTGGAAAAACTGTTTTTT. Encoded protein: CASSYSGTGVEKLFF.

The rearrangement uses TRBV5-1 and TRBJ1-2; a possible D gene is TRBD1 (5 bases). The CDR3 covers 16 residues. Trimming removed 2 bases at V and 2 bases at J, with 16 bases between. Germline CDR1 reads SGHRS; CDR2 reads YFSETQ. This CDR3 is CASSLEWGDRNYGYTF. The CDR3 region has the DNA TGCGCCAGCAGCTTAGAGTGGGGGGACCGCAACTATGGCTACACCTTC.

The chain joins TRBV19 to TRBJ1-2; 9 bases are shared with TRBD1. This CDR3 has 13 residues. With 6 bases clipped from V and 7 bases from J, the junction kept 6 bases outside the gene matches. Per germline, CDR1 LNHDA and CDR2 SQIVND (reference sequence). The CDR3 loop is CASSRTGAAGYTF. The CDR3 nucleotides are TGTGCCAGTAGCCGGACAGGGGCCGCTGGCTACACCTTC.

The chain uses TRBV7-3 and TRBJ2-3; tentatively, D is TRBD1 (5 bases). The CDR3 extends over 15 amino acids. V was pared by 4 bases and J by 2 bases, with 13 bases between. In germline, CDR1 is SGHTA, CDR2 FQGTGA. The CDR3 nucleotides are TGTGCCAGCAGCTCGCAAGGGGCTAACACAGATACGCAGTATTTT. This gives the protein CASSSQGANTDTQYF.

The V and J genes are TRBV18 and TRBJ2-3; TRBD2 matches 9 bases. The V segment lost 3 bases and the J segment 1 base; nucleotides outside the gene matches: 5. The germline V gene has CDR1 KGHSH and CDR2 LQKENI. The CDR3 spans 16 residues. Here the CDR3 DNA reads TGTGCCAGCTCACCGACCTGGACTAGCGGCACAGATACGCAGTATTTT. Translating gives CASSPTWTSGTDTQYF.

This chain uses TRBV11-1 with TRBJ1-1; D unresolved. The V gene lost 5 bases and the J gene lost 4 bases, with 11 bases spanning the gap. Germline V gene data show CDR1 as SGHAT and CDR2 as FQDESV (reference sequence). The CDR3 loop spans 13 amino acids. CDR3 amino acids: CASSAGLSTEAFF. The CDR3 region has the DNA TGTGCCAGCAGCGCCGGACTTTCCACTGAAGCTTTCTTT.

This rearrangement joins TRBV3-1 (or the pseudogene TRBV3-2) to TRBJ1-1; 8 nucleotides line up with TRBD1. The CDR3 is 14 amino acids. The germline CDR1 and CDR2 sequences are LGHDT and YNNKEL (reference sequence). J gave up 6 bases and V 4 bases, and 7 bases lay outside the gene matches. CDR3 nucleotides: TGTGCCAGCAGCCCCCGGACAGGGAGGGCTGAAGCTTTCTTT. Translating it yields CASSPRTGRAEAFF.

The chain carries TRBV5-1 and TRBJ1-3; D not resolved. CDR3 size: 18 residues. Trimming shortened V by 5 bases and J by 0 bases, and 21 bases separated the two germline ends. Germline CDR1 is SGHRS and CDR2 is YFSETQ. For the CDR3, the DNA is TGCGCCAGCAGACGACATTGGCAGGTCCCGAGCTCTGGAAACACCATATATTTT. Protein product: CASRRHWQVPSSGNTIYF.

This clone was observed a single time. The chain recombines TRBV28 with TRBJ1-5, with a tentative D call TRBD1 (5 bases). CDR3 length equals 15 residues. V was shortened by 11 bases and J by 1 base, with 18 bases between the two germline ends. Germline V gene sequence: CDR1 MDHEN, CDR2 SYDVKM. CDR3 nucleotide sequence: TGTGCCCGCCAGACACGGGGGAAGAGCAATCAGCCCCAGCATTTT. Encoded protein: CARQTRGKSNQPQHF.

This chain links TRBV5-1 with TRBJ1-1, with 7 bases matching TRBD1. This CDR3 spans 14 amino acids. V was pared by 3 bases and J by 5 bases, with 7 bases of the junction left unmatched. From germline, CDR1 is SGHRS and CDR2 YFSETQ. DNA of the CDR3: TGCGCCAGCAGCTCAACCGGGACAGAAACTGAAGCTTTCTTT. Translated, it gives CASSSTGTETEAFF.

The chain combines TRBV13 with TRBJ1-1, with D maybe TRBD1 (5 bases). Germline lookup yields CDR1 PRHDT and CDR2 FYEKMQ (reference sequence). The CDR3 has 14 residues. Trimming removed 5 bases at V and 2 bases at J, with 12 bases between. CDR3 DNA: TGTGCCAGCAGCCTTTTCAGGGTCAACACTGAAGCTTTCTTT. Amino acid sequence: CASSLFRVNTEAFF.

The V call is TRBV30, the J call TRBJ1-6; D perhaps matches TRBD1 (6 bases). The CDR3 is made up of 18 amino acids. Germline loops: CDR1 GTSNPN, CDR2 SVGIG (reference sequence). Trimming shortened V by 3 bases and J by 0 bases, and 18 bases separated the two germline ends. The CDR3 DNA sequence: TGTGCCTGGAGAGTTTACAGGGTTTCGGGCTCCTATAATTCACCCCTCCACTTT. Translated, it gives CAWRVYRVSGSYNSPLHF. The entire variable domain, with the rest obtained from reference TRBV30 and TRBJ1-6, is as follows: SQTIHQWPATLVQPVGSPLSLECTVEGTSNPNLYWYRQAAGRGLQLLFYSVGIGQISSEVPQNLSASRPQDRQFILSSKKLLLSDSGFYLCAWRVYRVSGSYNSPLHFGNGTRLTVT.

The rearrangement joins TRBV10-1 to TRBJ1-4; D not resolved. V lost 3 bases, J lost 9 bases, and 8 bases lay in between. This CDR3 region has 12 residues. Germline V gene sequence: CDR1 WNHNN, CDR2 SYGVQD (reference sequence). The CDR3 protein is CASSDRGKKLFF. CDR3 DNA: TGCGCCAGCAGTGATCGAGGGAAAAAACTGTTTTTT.

In its sample, this clone was seen once. The CDR3 DNA reads TGCGCCAGCAGTGAGTCGCTGGGGCGGGAGACCCAGTACTTC. This gives the protein CASSESLGRETQYF. This chain connects TRBV10-1 to TRBJ2-5; D perhaps matches TRBD1 (5 bases). Trimming left V 0 bases short and J 5 bases short, with 10 bases between. The length of the CDR3 is 14 residues. Germline CDR1 WNHNN, CDR2 SYGVQD (reference sequence).

The genes are TRBV18 and TRBJ2-3; D perhaps matches TRBD2 (5 bases). Germline-derived CDR1 and CDR2 are KGHSH and LQKENI. The V gene lost 0 bases and the J gene lost 4 bases, with 8 bases spanning the gap. This CDR3 spans 14 amino acids. The CDR3 region has the DNA TGTGCCAGCTCACCACCAACTAGATCAGATACGCAGTATTTT. It yields the protein CASSPPTRSDTQYF.

The chain carries TRBV12-5 and TRBJ1-2, with 7 bases matching TRBD1. This CDR3 has 15 residues. Germline-derived CDR1 and CDR2 are LGHNT and FRNRAP. V lost 2 bases to trimming and J lost 2 bases; unmatched junction nucleotides: 5. This CDR3 reads CASGLRKQGNYGYTF. CDR3 coding DNA: TGTGCTAGTGGTTTGAGGAAACAGGGGAACTATGGCTACACCTTC. Together with reference TRBV12-5 and TRBJ1-2, the CDR3 gives the full variable domain: DARVTQTPRHKVTEMGQEVTMRCQPILGHNTVFWYRQTMMQGLELLAYFRNRAPLDDSGMPKDRFSAEMPDATLATLKIQPSEPRDSAVYFCASGLRKQGNYGYTFGSGTRLTVV.

This chain connects TRBV5-1 to TRBJ2-7; the match to TRBD2 covers 14 bases. CDR3 length: 14 residues. V was clipped by 5 bases and J by 5 bases; unmatched bases: 3. Germline-derived CDR1 and CDR2 are SGHRS and YFSETQ. The chain's CDR3 is CASSRTSGRHEQYF. CDR3 nucleotides: TGCGCCAGCAGTCGGACTAGCGGGAGGCACGAGCAGTACTTC.

The chain joins TRBV7-9 to TRBJ1-1; TRBD1 aligns across 10 bases. CDR3 size: 15 residues. The V gene end was trimmed by 4 bases and the J gene end by 2 bases; junction bases not matched to a gene: 4. Germline V gene lookup returns CDR1 SEHNR and CDR2 FQNEAQ (reference sequence). CDR3 amino acids: CASSSDRGQNTEAFF. The CDR3 DNA follows: TGTGCCAGCAGCTCAGACAGGGGGCAAAACACTGAAGCTTTCTTT.

The J gene is TRBJ1-1, the V gene TRBV18; D is unresolved. The CDR3 sequence is 14 residues long. Germline V gene data show CDR1 as KGHSH and CDR2 as LQKENI. V was clipped by 4 bases and J by 1 base, with 10 bases between them. The CDR3 region is CASSQAEGNTEAFF. Here the CDR3 DNA reads TGTGCCAGCTCACAGGCGGAGGGGAACACTGAAGCTTTCTTT.

This rearrangement joins TRBV12-5 to TRBJ1-4; TRBD1 agrees at 11 bases. V dropped 5 bases and J dropped 8; count of bases not matched to a gene: 4. This CDR3 is built from 14 residues. In germline, CDR1 is LGHNT, CDR2 FRNRAP. The CDR3 loop is CASGEGQGAEKLFF. Written as DNA, the CDR3 is TGTGCTAGTGGTGAAGGACAGGGGGCGGAAAAACTGTTTTTT.

The rearrangement joins TRBV20-1 to TRBJ2-2, with 8 nucleotides matching TRBD2. CDR3 length: 15 amino acids. Germline assignment: CDR1 DFQATT and CDR2 SNEGSKA (reference sequence). Trimming took 5 bases from V and 4 from J; bases not matched to a gene: 9. CDR3 DNA sequence: TGCAGTGCTGGTGACCGGACTAGCAGCACCGGGGAGCTGTTTTTT. Translated: CSAGDRTSSTGELFF.

CDR3 sequence reads: CASSRLAGEYNEQFF. DNA of the CDR3: TGCGCCAGCAGTCGCCTAGCGGGAGAGTACAATGAGCAGTTCTTC. The chain carries TRBV4-3 and TRBJ2-1, with 10 nucleotides matching TRBD2. The CDR3 is 15 residues long. CDR1 and CDR2 (germline): LGHNA, YSLEER. V shed 6 bases and J 4 bases; nucleotides not matched to a gene: 6.

V and J are TRBV7-8 and TRBJ2-1, with 7 bases matching TRBD1. Germline CDR1 and CDR2: SGHVS and FQNEAQ. Trimming at V came to 5 bases and at J to 4 bases, leaving 8 bases not matched to a gene. The CDR3 is 15 residues long. The CDR3 DNA reads as TGTGCCAGCAGCGCGCTCAGGGGGATGTACAATGAGCAGTTCTTC. Residues: CASSALRGMYNEQFF.

The chain couples TRBV18 to TRBJ1-2; D unclear. Deletions cut 9 bases from V and 1 base from J, with 24 bases between. The CDR3 extends over 17 amino acids. Germline V lookup: CDR1 KGHSH, CDR2 LQKENI. CDR3 in DNA: TGTGCCAGTCTCACGTCTGACGGCTCCGGAGATAACTATGGCTACACCTTC. This encodes CASLTSDGSGDNYGYTF. Supplemented by reference TRBV18 and TRBJ1-2, the full variable domain reads NAGVMQNPRHLVRRRGQEARLRCSPMKGHSHVYWYRQLPEEGLKFMVYLQKENIIDESGMPKERFSAEFPKEGPSILRIQQVVRGDSAAYFCASLTSDGSGDNYGYTFGSGTRLTVV.

This clone has more than one count but fewer than ten. This chain connects TRBV5-4 to TRBJ2-7; 8 nucleotides align to TRBD2. Unmatched junction bases numbered 10, after V lost 0 bases and J lost 5 bases. This CDR3 region has 16 residues. Germline assignment: CDR1 SGHNT and CDR2 YYREEE (reference sequence). The CDR3 nucleotides are TGTGCCAGCAGCTTGGCGGGGAGCGGGAGTTTCAACGAGCAGTACTTC. This sequence encodes CASSLAGSGSFNEQYF.

V is TRBV5-1 and J is TRBJ2-2, with D perhaps matching TRBD1 (6 bases). Germline loops: CDR1 SGHRS, CDR2 YFSETQ. The CDR3 spans 17 residues. Trimming removed 0 bases at V and 4 bases at J, with 16 bases between. CDR3 in amino acids: CASSLGLPGHSTGELFF. In nucleotides, the CDR3 is TGCGCCAGCAGCTTGGGACTACCGGGACACTCCACCGGGGAGCTGTTTTTT.

This clone was counted once. The chain combines TRBV12-5 with TRBJ2-1, with 7 positions matching TRBD2. The junction had 11 bases not matched to a gene; V was cut back by 10 bases and J by 5 bases. Germline values: CDR1 LGHNT, CDR2 FRNRAP. The CDR3 extends over 14 amino acids. The CDR3 loop is CATVGASGNNEQFF. The CDR3 bases are TGTGCTACAGTAGGGGCTAGCGGAAACAATGAGCAGTTCTTC.

The gene calls are TRBV19 and TRBJ1-4; TRBD1 is a possible D gene (5 bases). V lost 5 bases to trimming and J lost 7 bases, with 11 bases between them. Germline values: CDR1 LNHDA, CDR2 SQIVND (reference sequence). The CDR3 consists of 13 residues. The DNA for the CDR3 is TGTGCCAGTAGTCCGGGACTGGGTGAAAAACTGTTTTTT. Protein sequence: CASSPGLGEKLFF.

The chain recombines TRBV19 with TRBJ2-1; 10 bases line up with TRBD2. V was pared by 6 bases and J by 6 bases, with 11 bases of the junction left unmatched. The CDR3 has 16 amino acids. Germline loops: CDR1 LNHDA, CDR2 SQIVND (reference sequence). The DNA of the CDR3 is TGTGCCAGTAGGCTGGGGGCGGGGACTAGCGTCAATGAGCAGTTCTTC. Translated, it gives CASRLGAGTSVNEQFF.